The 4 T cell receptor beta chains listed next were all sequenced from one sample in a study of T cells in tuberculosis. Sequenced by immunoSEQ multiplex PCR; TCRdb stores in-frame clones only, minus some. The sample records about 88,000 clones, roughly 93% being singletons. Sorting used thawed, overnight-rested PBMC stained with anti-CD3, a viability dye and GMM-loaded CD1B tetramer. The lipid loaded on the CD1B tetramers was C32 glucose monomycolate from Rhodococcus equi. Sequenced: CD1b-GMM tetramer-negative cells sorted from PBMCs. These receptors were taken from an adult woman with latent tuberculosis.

The CDR3 DNA sequence: TGTGCCAGCAGCGACCGGGACAGTAACACCGGGGAGCTGTTTTTT. This encodes CASSDRDSNTGELFF. The V gene is TRBV13, the J gene TRBJ2-2; 7 nucleotides line up with TRBD1. V trimming: 5 bases; J trimming: 2 bases; junction bases outside the gene matches: 5. This CDR3 spans 15 amino acids. CDR1 and CDR2 from the germline V gene are PRHDT and FYEKMQ (reference sequence). Looking up the rest from reference TRBV13 and TRBJ2-2 gives the full variable domain: AAGVIQSPRHLIKEKRETATLKCYPIPRHDTVYWYQQGPGQDPQFLISFYEKMQSDKGSIPDRFSAQQFSDYHSELNMSSLELGDSALYFCASSDRDSNTGELFFGEGSRLTVL.

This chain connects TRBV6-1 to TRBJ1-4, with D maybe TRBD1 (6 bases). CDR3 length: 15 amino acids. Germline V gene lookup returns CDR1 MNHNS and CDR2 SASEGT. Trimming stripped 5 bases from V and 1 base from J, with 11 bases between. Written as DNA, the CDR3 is TGTGCCAGCAGTACAGGGTCGGGAACTAATGAAAAACTGTTTTTT. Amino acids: CASSTGSGTNEKLFF.

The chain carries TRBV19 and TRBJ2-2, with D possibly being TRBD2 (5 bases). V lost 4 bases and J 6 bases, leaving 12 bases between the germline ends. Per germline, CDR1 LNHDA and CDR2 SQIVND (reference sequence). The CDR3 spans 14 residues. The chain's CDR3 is CASSTQTTAGELFF. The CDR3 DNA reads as TGTGCCAGTAGTACGCAGACTACAGCCGGGGAGCTGTTTTTT. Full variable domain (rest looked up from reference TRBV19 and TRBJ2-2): DGGITQSPKYLFRKEGQNVTLSCEQNLNHDAMYWYRQDPGQGLRLIYYSQIVNDFQKGDIAEGYSVSREKKESFPLTVTSAQKNPTAFYLCASSTQTTAGELFFGEGSRLTVL.

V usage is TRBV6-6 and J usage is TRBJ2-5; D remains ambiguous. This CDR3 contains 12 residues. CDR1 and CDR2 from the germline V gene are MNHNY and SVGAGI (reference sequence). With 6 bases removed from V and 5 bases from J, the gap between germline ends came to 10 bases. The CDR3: CASSNRVETQYF. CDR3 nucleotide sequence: TGTGCCAGCAGCAACCGAGTGGAGACCCAGTACTTC.